This TCR beta chain derives from a study of T cell responses to AZD1222 COVID-19 vaccine. Trimming left V 4 bases short and J 0 bases short, with 12 bases between. CDR1 and CDR2 (germline): SGHDN, FVKESK. There are 16 residues in the CDR3. Using immunoSEQ multiplex PCR, the repertoire was profiled, and TCRdb retains in-frame clones only, with some absent. Among fewer than 200,000 clones listed, roughly 92% were seen once. Overall study results and limits: Samples come after the peak T cell response, not at day 14. Vaccine-associated CD4 TCRs spanned spike, dominant at 160-218 and 743-854.

Points on this clone: The antigen is unknown.

The chain uses TRBV14 and TRBJ2-2; D is undetermined. The source of this sequence is an adult who received the AZD1222 COVID-19 vaccine. Sequenced material: peripheral blood, taken 28 days after the second AZD1222 dose. CDR3 sequence reads: CASSRHRTANTGELFF. As DNA, the CDR3 is TGTGCCAGCAGCCGCCATCGGACCGCGAACACCGGGGAGCTGTTTTTT. Variable domain in full (rest from reference TRBV14 and TRBJ2-2): EAGVTQFPSHSVIEKGQTVTLRCDPISGHDNLYWYRRVMGKEIKFLLHFVKESKQDESGMPNNRFLAERTGGTYSTLKVQPAELEDSGVYFCASSRHRTANTGELFFGEGSRLTVL.